The clone carrying this T cell receptor (beta chain) appeared a few times. The V end was cut by 2 bases, the J end by 0 bases, with 7 bases between. This CDR3 region has 14 residues. CDR1 and CDR2 from the germline V gene are SGHTA and FQGNSA. Genomic DNA was the PCR template. The TCR beta CDR3 region was amplified using 30 forward and 13 reverse primers. TCRdb re-called the multiplex PCR reads through MiXCR, storing one row per CDR3 protein. The top ten hold approximately 13% of the sample, which has about 290,000 distinct CDR3 sequences, more than 40% seen once. The data were taken from a study of type 1 and type 2 diabetes patients.

Material for sequencing was peripheral blood mononuclear cells (PBMCs). The origin of this receptor is a man between 18 and 35 years old with type 2 diabetes. The gene calls are TRBV7-2 and TRBJ1-1; D not resolved. The DNA for the CDR3 is TGTGCCAGCAGCTTAAGAACAGTGAACACTGAAGCTTTCTTT. This translates into CASSLRTVNTEAFF.